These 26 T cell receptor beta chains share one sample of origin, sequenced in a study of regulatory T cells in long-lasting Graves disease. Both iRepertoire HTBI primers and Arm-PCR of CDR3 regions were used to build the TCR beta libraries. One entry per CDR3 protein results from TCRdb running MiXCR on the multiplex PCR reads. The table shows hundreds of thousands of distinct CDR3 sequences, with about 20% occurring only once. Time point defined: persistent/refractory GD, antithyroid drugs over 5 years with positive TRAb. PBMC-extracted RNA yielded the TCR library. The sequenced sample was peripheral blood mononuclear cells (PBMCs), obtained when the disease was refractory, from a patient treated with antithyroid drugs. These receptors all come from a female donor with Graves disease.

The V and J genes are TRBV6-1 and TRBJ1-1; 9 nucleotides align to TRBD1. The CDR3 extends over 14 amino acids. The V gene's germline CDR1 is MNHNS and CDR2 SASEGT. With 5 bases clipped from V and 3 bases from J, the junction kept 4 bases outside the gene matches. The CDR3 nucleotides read TGTGCCAGCAGTAGACAGGGGGGGGACACTGAAGCTTTCTTT. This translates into CASSRQGGDTEAFF.

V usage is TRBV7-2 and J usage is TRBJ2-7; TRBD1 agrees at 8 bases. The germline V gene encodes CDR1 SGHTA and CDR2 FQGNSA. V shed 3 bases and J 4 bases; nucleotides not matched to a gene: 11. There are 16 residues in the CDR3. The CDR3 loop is CASSFLRTGLSYEQYF. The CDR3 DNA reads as TGTGCCAGCAGCTTCCTACGGACAGGGCTATCGTACGAGCAGTACTTC. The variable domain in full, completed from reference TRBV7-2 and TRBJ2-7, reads GAGVSQSPSNKVTEKGKDVELRCDPISGHTALYWYRQSLGQGLEFLIYFQGNSAPDKSGLPSDRFSAERTGGSVSTLTIQRTQQEDSAVYLCASSFLRTGLSYEQYFGPGTRLTVT.

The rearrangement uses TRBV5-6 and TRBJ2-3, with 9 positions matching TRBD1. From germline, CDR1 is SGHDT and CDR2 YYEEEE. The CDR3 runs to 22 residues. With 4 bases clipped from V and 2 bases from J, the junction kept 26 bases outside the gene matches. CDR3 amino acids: CASSQRRNLGQPGQGNTDTQYF. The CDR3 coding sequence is TGTGCCAGCAGCCAAAGAAGAAATTTGGGCCAACCGGGACAGGGCAACACAGATACGCAGTATTTT. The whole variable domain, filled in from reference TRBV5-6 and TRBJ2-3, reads DAGVTQSPTHLIKTRGQQVTLRCSPKSGHDTVSWYQQALGQGPQFIFQYYEEEERQRGNFPDRFSGHQFPNYSSELNVNALLLGDSALYLCASSQRRNLGQPGQGNTDTQYFGPGTRLTVL.

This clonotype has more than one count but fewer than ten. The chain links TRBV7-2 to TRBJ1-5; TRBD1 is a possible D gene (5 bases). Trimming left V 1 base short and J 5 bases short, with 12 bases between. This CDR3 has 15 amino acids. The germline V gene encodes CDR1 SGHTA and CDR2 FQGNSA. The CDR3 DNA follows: TGTGCCAGCAGCTTAGTGGCAGGGTACGATCAGCCCCAGCATTTT. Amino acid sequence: CASSLVAGYDQPQHF.

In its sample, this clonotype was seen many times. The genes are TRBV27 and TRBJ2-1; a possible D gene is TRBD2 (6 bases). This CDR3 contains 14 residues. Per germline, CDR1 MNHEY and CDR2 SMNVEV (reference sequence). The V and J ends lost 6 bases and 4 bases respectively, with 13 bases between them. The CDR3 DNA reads TGTGCCAGCAGAACCCGGAGGGGTTACAATGAGCAGTTCTTC. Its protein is CASRTRRGYNEQFF.

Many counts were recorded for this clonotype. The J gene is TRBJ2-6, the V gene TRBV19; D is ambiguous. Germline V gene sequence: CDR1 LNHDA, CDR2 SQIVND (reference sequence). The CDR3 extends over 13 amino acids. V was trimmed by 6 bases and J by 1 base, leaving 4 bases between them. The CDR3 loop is CASRESGANVLTF. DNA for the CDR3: TGTGCCAGTAGGGAGTCTGGGGCCAACGTCCTGACTTTC.

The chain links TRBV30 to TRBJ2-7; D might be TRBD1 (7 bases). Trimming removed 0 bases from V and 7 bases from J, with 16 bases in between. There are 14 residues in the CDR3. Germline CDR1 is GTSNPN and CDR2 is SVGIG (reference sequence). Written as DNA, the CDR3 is TGTGCCTGGAGTGTACGCGGCGCAGGGGGGGAGCAGTACTTC. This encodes CAWSVRGAGGEQYF.

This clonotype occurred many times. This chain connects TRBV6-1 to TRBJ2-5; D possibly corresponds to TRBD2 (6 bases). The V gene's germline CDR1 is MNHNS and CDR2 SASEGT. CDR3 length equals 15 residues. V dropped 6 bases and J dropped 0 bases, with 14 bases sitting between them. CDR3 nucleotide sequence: TGTGCCAGCAGGCCTTTGTGGGGGGACCAAGAGACCCAGTACTTC. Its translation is CASRPLWGDQETQYF.

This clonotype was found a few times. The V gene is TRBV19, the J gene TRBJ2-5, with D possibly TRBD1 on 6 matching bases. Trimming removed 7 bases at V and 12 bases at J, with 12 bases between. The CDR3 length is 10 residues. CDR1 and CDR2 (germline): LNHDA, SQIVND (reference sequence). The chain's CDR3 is CASTRDTKYF. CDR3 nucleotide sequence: TGTGCCAGTACCCGGGACACCAAGTACTTC.

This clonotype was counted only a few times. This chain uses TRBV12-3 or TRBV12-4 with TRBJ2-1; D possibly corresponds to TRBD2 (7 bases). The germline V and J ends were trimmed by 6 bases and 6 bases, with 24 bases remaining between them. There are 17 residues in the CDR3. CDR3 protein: CASSLVPRGGAVNEQFF. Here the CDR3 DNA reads TGTGCCAGCAGCCTAGTGCCTAGGGGGGGGGCCGTCAATGAGCAGTTCTTC.

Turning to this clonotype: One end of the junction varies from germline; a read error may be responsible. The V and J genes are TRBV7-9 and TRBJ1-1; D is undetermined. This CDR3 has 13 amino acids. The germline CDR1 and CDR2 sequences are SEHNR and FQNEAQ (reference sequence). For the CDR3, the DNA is TGTGCCAACAGCGCGCTCGTTAACACTGAAGCTTTCTTT. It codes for CANSALVNTEAFF.

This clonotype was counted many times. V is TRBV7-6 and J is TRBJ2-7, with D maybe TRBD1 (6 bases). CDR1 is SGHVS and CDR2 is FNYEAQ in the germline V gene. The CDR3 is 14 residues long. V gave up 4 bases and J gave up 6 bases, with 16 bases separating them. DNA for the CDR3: TGTGCCAGCAGCTCCTCGTTGGGGGCGGGCGAGCAGTACTTC. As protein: CASSSSLGAGEQYF.

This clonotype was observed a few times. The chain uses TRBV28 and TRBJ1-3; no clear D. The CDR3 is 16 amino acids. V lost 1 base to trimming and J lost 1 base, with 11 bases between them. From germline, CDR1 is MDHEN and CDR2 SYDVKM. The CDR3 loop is CASSLSPRLSGNTIYF. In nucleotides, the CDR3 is TGTGCCAGCAGTTTATCCCCCAGACTTTCTGGAAACACCATATATTTT.

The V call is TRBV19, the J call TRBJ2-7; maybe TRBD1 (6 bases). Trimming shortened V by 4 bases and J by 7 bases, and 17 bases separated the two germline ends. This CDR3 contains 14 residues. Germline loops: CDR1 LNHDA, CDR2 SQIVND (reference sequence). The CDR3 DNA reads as TGTGCCAGTAGTAATAACAGGGCCGTTCGGGAGCAGTACTTC. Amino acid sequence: CASSNNRAVREQYF.

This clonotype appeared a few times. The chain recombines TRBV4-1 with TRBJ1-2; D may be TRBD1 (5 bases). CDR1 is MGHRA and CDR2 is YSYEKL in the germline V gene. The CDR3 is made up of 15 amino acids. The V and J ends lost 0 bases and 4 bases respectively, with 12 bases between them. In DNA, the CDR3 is TGCGCCAGCAGCCAAGACGAGGGGTTTAGCTATGGCTACACCTTC. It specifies CASSQDEGFSYGYTF.

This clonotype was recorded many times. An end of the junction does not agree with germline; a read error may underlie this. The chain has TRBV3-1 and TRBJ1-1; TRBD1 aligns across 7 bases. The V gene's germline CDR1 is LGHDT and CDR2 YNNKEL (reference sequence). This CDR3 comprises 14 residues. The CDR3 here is CATSRTGANTEAFF. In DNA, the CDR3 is TGTGCCACCAGCCGTACAGGGGCGAACACTGAAGCTTTCTTT.

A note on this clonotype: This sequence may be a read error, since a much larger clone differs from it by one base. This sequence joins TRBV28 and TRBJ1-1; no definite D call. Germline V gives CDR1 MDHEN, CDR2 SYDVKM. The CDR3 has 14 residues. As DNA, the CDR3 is TGTGTCAGCAGTTTAGCCCGGTCGTGGACTGAAGCTTTCTTT. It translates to CVSSLARSWTEAFF.

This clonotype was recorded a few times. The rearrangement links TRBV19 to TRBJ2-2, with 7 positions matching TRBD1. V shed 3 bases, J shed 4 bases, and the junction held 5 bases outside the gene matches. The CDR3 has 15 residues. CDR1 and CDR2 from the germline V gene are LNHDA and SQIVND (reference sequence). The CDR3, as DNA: TGTGCCAGTAGTATGGTACAGGGGAGCACCGGGGAGCTGTTTTTT. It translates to CASSMVQGSTGELFF.

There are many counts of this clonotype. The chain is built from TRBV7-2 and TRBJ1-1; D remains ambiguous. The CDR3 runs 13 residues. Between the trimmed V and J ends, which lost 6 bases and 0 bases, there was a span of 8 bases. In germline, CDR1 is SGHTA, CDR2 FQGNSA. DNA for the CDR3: TGTGCCAGCAGTTACCTGGTGAACACTGAAGCTTTCTTT. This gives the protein CASSYLVNTEAFF.

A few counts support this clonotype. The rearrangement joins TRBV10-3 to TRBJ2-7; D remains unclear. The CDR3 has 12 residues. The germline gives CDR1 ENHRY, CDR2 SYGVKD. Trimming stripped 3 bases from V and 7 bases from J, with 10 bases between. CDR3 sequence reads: CAISDVSAEQYF. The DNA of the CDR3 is TGTGCCATCAGTGATGTATCAGCTGAGCAGTACTTC.

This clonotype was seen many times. This chain's CDR3 is CASSPQGFHEQYF. The CDR3 DNA is TGTGCCAGCAGTCCTCAGGGGTTCCACGAGCAGTACTTC. The rearrangement joins TRBV2 to TRBJ2-7; D is possibly TRBD1 (6 bases). With 5 bases removed from V and 5 bases from J, the gap between germline ends came to 13 bases. The CDR3 is made up of 13 amino acids. The germline CDR1 and CDR2 sequences are SNHLY and FYNNEI. Full variable domain (rest looked up from reference TRBV2 and TRBJ2-7): EPEVTQTPSHQVTQMGQEVILRCVPISNHLYFYWYRQILGQKVEFLVSFYNNEISEKSEIFDDQFSVERPDGSNFTLKIRSTKLEDSAMYFCASSPQGFHEQYFGPGTRLTVT.

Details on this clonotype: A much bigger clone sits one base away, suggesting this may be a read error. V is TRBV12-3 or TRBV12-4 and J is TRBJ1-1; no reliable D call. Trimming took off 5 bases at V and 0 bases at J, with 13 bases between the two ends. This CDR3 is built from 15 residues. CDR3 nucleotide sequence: TGTGCCAGCAGTGAAAGTCTGCTTATGAACACTGAAGCTTTCTTT. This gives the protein CASSESLLMNTEAFF.

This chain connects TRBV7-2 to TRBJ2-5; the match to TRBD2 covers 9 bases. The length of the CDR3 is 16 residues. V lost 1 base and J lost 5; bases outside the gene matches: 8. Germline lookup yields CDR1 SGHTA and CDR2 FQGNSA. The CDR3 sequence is CASSLDRGGAGETQYF. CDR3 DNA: TGTGCCAGCAGCTTAGACCGCGGGGGGGCAGGGGAGACCCAGTACTTC.

In DNA, the CDR3 is TGTGCCAGCAGCCACTATCCGGATACGCAGTATTTT. This codes for CASSHYPDTQYF. The gene calls are TRBV3-1 and TRBJ2-3; D remains unclear. Trimming removed 3 bases from V and 6 bases from J, with 7 bases in between. The CDR3 contains 12 residues. Looked up from germline, CDR1 is LGHDT and CDR2 is YNNKEL (reference sequence).

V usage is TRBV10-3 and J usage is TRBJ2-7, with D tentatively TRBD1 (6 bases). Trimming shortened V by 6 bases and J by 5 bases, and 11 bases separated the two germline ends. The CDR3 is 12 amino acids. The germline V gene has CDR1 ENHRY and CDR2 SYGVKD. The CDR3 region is CAISRDRHEQYF. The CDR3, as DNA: TGTGCCATCAGCAGAGACAGGCACGAGCAGTACTTC.

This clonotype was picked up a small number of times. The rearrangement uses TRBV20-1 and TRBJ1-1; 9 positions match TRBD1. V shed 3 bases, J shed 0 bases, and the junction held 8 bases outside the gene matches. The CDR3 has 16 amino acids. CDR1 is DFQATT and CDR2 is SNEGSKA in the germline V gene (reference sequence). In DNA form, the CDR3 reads TGCAGTGCTAGGGCCGGGACAGGGCGTTTGAACACTGAAGCTTTCTTT. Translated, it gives CSARAGTGRLNTEAFF.